The clone carrying this T cell receptor beta chain was seen only a few times. The data derive from a study of blood T cell repertoires in COVID-19. V dropped 11 bases and J dropped 0; count of bases not matched to a gene: 3. The CDR3 consists of 13 residues. Germline CDR1 is MDHEN and CDR2 is SYDVKM. TCRdb's table, derived via immunoSEQ multiplex PCR, lists solely in-frame clones and lacks some. The sample comprises hundreds of thousands of clones, around four fifths of which are singletons, and around 18% rests with the top ten. Specimen: peripheral blood. The chain combines TRBV28 with TRBJ1-3; the match to TRBD1 covers 8 bases. This receptor was obtained from a woman aged 80 or older with active or convalescent COVID-19. As DNA, the CDR3 is TGTGCCGGACAGGGTGGCTCTGGAAACACCATATATTTT. Its translation is CAGQGGSGNTIYF.